This TCR beta chain originates from a study of PD-L1 blockade in urothelial cancer. The wider study: Between 0 and 3 chemotherapy regimens preceded treatment for each patient. Blood-derived samples held a median approximately 140,000 T cells.

The CDR3 extends over 15 amino acids. V trimming: 4 bases; J trimming: 0 bases; junction bases outside the gene matches: 4. Germline V gives CDR1 SGHVS, CDR2 FNYEAQ. Spiking each PCR with synthetic TCR analog templates was performed. Measured with immunoSEQ multiplex PCR; TCRdb has only the in-frame clones, and not every one. Among 80,000 to 95,000 clones listed, 83% were seen once. Time point here: peripheral blood 6 weeks after treatment start. Urothelial carcinoma in patients was locally advanced or metastatic. The receptor's source is a man between 65 and 80 years old with urothelial cancer. The rearrangement joins TRBV7-6 to TRBJ2-5; TRBD2 matches 8 bases. This sample comprised PBMCs, obtained around atezolizumab (anti-PD-L1) treatment. The CDR3 region has the DNA TGTGCCAGCAGCTCGGGTAGCGGGGACCAAGAGACCCAGTACTTC. As protein: CASSSGSGDQETQYF.